This TCR beta chain was documented in a study of blood T cell repertoires in COVID-19. Study in general: PBMCs, B-cell-depleted T cells, or T cells provided the cDNA or gDNA that made up the material.

How the authors handled the data: Estimates of nucleated cell counts were drawn from the amplification of reference gene primers. Generated by immunoSEQ multiplex PCR, the TCRdb table keeps only in-frame clones and is missing some. The D gene and trimming were derived from the DNA, and the V and J assignments and clone size from that table. Of roughly 70,000 clones listed, roughly nine tenths are singletons. The V gene's germline CDR1 is MDHEN and CDR2 SYDVKM. V lost 7 bases to trimming and J lost 4 bases, with 13 bases between them. The CDR3 length is 13 residues. Sequencing input: peripheral blood. The V call is TRBV28, the J call TRBJ1-2, with D perhaps matching TRBD1 (5 bases). The sequence was obtained from a woman older than 75 with acute or convalescent COVID-19. CDR3 nucleotides: TGTGCCAGCACTCCGGGACTTCTCTATGGCTACACCTTC. Translating it yields CASTPGLLYGYTF.